This entry lists 16 T cell receptor beta chains sequenced from one sample in a study of T cell responses to AZD1222 COVID-19 vaccine. This table comes from immunoSEQ multiplex PCR, and its TCRdb copy is limited to in-frame clones, with some not included. The sample lists about 88,000 clones; 90% were seen once. Here the sequenced sample was peripheral blood, taken 28 days after the second AZD1222 dose. The receptors stem from an adult who received the AZD1222 COVID-19 vaccine.

This clone was picked up one time. This rearrangement joins TRBV6-5 to TRBJ2-7; D is perhaps TRBD2 (6 bases). Germline values: CDR1 MNHEY, CDR2 SVGAGI. Trimming pared 6 bases from V and 9 bases from J, leaving 12 bases between. This CDR3 comprises 11 residues. CDR3 loop: CASRNVGGQYF. In nucleotides, the CDR3 is TGTGCCAGCAGGAACGTGGGAGGGCAGTACTTC.

V is TRBV6-2 or TRBV6-3 and J is TRBJ1-1; TRBD1 might be the D (5 bases). The CDR3 contains 12 residues. CDR1 and CDR2 from the germline V gene are MNHEY and SVGEGT. The V gene lost 4 bases and the J gene lost 5 bases, with 8 bases spanning the gap. This CDR3 is CASSLWGTEAFF. The CDR3 nucleotides read TGTGCCAGCAGTTTATGGGGGACTGAAGCTTTCTTT.

The chain recombines TRBV19 with TRBJ1-4; D remains ambiguous. The CDR3 length is 13 residues. The germline gives CDR1 LNHDA, CDR2 SQIVND (reference sequence). Deletions cut 3 bases from V and 4 bases from J, with 6 bases between. The DNA for the CDR3 is TGTGCCAGTAGTATTGGGGTTAATGAAAAACTGTTTTTT. It encodes CASSIGVNEKLFF.

This clone was seen just once. The chain uses TRBV6-1 and TRBJ1-5; perhaps TRBD1 as D (5 bases). Germline V gives CDR1 MNHNS, CDR2 SASEGT. This CDR3 region has 13 residues. V was cut by 5 bases and J by 4 bases, with 9 bases left in between. CDR3 in amino acids: CASSPGANQPQHF. CDR3 in DNA: TGTGCCAGCAGTCCCGGGGCTAATCAGCCCCAGCATTTT.

V usage is TRBV6-2 or TRBV6-3 and J usage is TRBJ1-6; D uncertain. The V and J ends lost 2 bases and 7 bases respectively, with 18 bases between them. The CDR3 has 17 amino acids. Germline assignment: CDR1 MNHEY and CDR2 SVGEGT. The CDR3 DNA reads as TGTGCCAGCAGTTACCCCGGCGGGGAGCGTAAGAATTCACCCCTCCACTTT. Protein: CASSYPGGERKNSPLHF.

This clone was seen only a few times. The rearrangement joins TRBV6-5 to TRBJ2-4; maybe TRBD1 (6 bases). There are 14 residues in the CDR3. Per germline, CDR1 MNHEY and CDR2 SVGAGI. Trimming took off 6 bases at V and 0 bases at J, with 9 bases between the two ends. CDR3 residues: CASRDSLAKNIQYF. The CDR3 coding sequence is TGTGCCAGCAGGGACAGTTTAGCCAAAAACATTCAGTACTTC.

The chain's CDR3 is CASSQGRGGSHEQYF. The CDR3 bases are TGCGCCAGCAGCCAAGGCCGGGGGGGCAGCCACGAGCAGTACTTC. The chain combines TRBV4-1 with TRBJ2-7; 8 bases are shared with TRBD2. Losses at the gene ends were 1 base for V and 5 bases for J; bases not matched to a gene: 7. The CDR3 totals 15 residues. CDR1 is MGHRA, CDR2 YSYEKL, per germline.

The chain couples TRBV6-5 to TRBJ1-1, with D tentatively TRBD1 (5 bases). V was trimmed by 6 bases and J by 5 bases, leaving 16 bases between them. Germline V lookup: CDR1 MNHEY, CDR2 SVGAGI. The length of the CDR3 is 14 residues. CDR3 sequence reads: CASSGGTKGTEAFF. The CDR3 nucleotides read TGTGCCAGCAGCGGAGGGACGAAGGGGACTGAAGCTTTCTTT.

The rearrangement joins TRBV10-3 to TRBJ1-2; D call uncertain. The germline V and J ends were trimmed by 3 bases and 4 bases, with 6 bases remaining between them. Germline V gene sequence: CDR1 ENHRY, CDR2 SYGVKD. CDR3 length equals 12 residues. In nucleotides, the CDR3 is TGTGCCATCAGTGATTGGGGCTATGGCTACACCTTC. It translates to CAISDWGYGYTF.

V and J are TRBV7-3 and TRBJ1-1, with TRBD1 matching 7 bases. Germline V lookup: CDR1 SGHTA, CDR2 FQGTGA. This CDR3 contains 15 residues. Germline trimming cut 0 bases from V and 0 bases from J; bases unmatched to any gene: 1. CDR3: CASSLTGTVNTEAFF. CDR3 nucleotides: TGTGCCAGCAGCTTAACTGGGACAGTGAACACTGAAGCTTTCTTT.

This sequence joins TRBV7-2 and TRBJ2-5, with D possibly matching TRBD2 (5 bases). Trimming removed 5 bases from V and 5 bases from J, with 9 bases in between. CDR1 SGHTA and CDR2 FQGNSA come from the germline V gene. This CDR3 contains 12 residues. The CDR3 protein is CASSVSAETQYF. DNA of the CDR3: TGTGCCAGCAGCGTTAGCGCGGAGACCCAGTACTTC. Together with reference TRBV7-2 and TRBJ2-5, the CDR3 gives the full variable domain: GAGVSQSPSNKVTEKGKDVELRCDPISGHTALYWYRQSLGQGLEFLIYFQGNSAPDKSGLPSDRFSAERTGGSVSTLTIQRTQQEDSAVYLCASSVSAETQYFGPGTRLLVL.

V gene TRBV5-1 combines with J gene TRBJ2-2; tentatively, D is TRBD1 (6 bases). The V end lost 6 bases, the J end lost 0 bases, and 18 bases lay between the germline ends. Germline CDR1 is SGHRS and CDR2 is YFSETQ. The CDR3 totals 17 residues. The CDR3 DNA reads TGCGCCAGCACCCTCAGCACGGGACAATCGAACACCGGGGAGCTGTTTTTT. This sequence encodes CASTLSTGQSNTGELFF.

The chain is built from TRBV4-3 and TRBJ2-2; TRBD1 might be the D (6 bases). The V gene lost 0 bases and the J gene lost 4 bases, with 12 bases spanning the gap. Germline assignment: CDR1 LGHNA and CDR2 YSLEER. This CDR3 comprises 16 residues. The CDR3 loop is CASSQEGGLSTGELFF. CDR3 bases: TGCGCCAGCAGCCAAGAAGGGGGTTTGTCCACCGGGGAGCTGTTTTTT.

The chain is built from TRBV24-1 and TRBJ2-3, with 12 bases identical to TRBD1. V trimming: 7 bases; J trimming: 4 bases; junction bases outside the gene matches: 8. This CDR3 comprises 16 residues. CDR1 and CDR2 (germline): KGHDR, SFDVKD. The CDR3 DNA reads TGTGCCACCAGCGCATCCGGGACAGGGGGCGCAGATACGCAGTATTTT. Protein sequence: CATSASGTGGADTQYF.

The rearrangement uses TRBV7-2 and TRBJ2-3, with D maybe TRBD1 (5 bases). The V and J ends lost 0 bases and 2 bases respectively, with 9 bases between them. The CDR3 has 15 amino acids. From germline, CDR1 is SGHTA and CDR2 FQGNSA. CDR3 nucleotides: TGTGCCAGCAGCTTAGCGCTAGGGGCCACAGATACGCAGTATTTT. Its protein is CASSLALGATDTQYF.

CDR3 sequence (DNA): TGTGCCAGCAGTCCTCCGCACAGGGGACGGAATTCACCCCTCCACTTT. It is translated as CASSPPHRGRNSPLHF. The rearrangement joins TRBV27 to TRBJ1-6, with TRBD1 matching over 7 bases. The CDR3 length is 16 residues. Germline lookup yields CDR1 MNHEY and CDR2 SMNVEV (reference sequence). J lost 7 bases, V lost 5 bases, and 11 bases had no gene match.